The TCR beta chain described here comes from a study of beta chain features in type 1 diabetes. Reverse transcribing all isolated RNA meant expressed TCRB transcripts were sequenced. Profiling relied on immunoSEQ multiplex PCR, and the TCRdb table lists in-frame clones only, not all of them. The sample consists of 250,000 or so clones, around 65% of them appearing once. Regarding the study as a whole: cDNA-based sequencing might over-represent cells highly expressing TCR. VDJ junctions from type 1 diabetes patients carried fewer insertions and larger deletions.

Comments on this clone: What it binds is unknown.

Donors contributed one heparinised blood draw apiece, averaging around 120 mL. With 0 bases removed from V and 7 bases from J, the gap between germline ends came to 13 bases. The germline gives CDR1 SGHTA, CDR2 FQGNSA. This CDR3 has 14 residues. The genes are TRBV7-2 and TRBJ2-7, with D possibly matching TRBD1 (5 bases). The TCR was taken from a man between 25 and 39 years old in good health. Sequencing was done on a sample of naive CD4+ T cells from blood. Here the CDR3 DNA reads TGTGCCAGCAGCTTAGCCAGACAGAACTGGGAGCAGTACTTC. Its translation: CASSLARQNWEQYF.